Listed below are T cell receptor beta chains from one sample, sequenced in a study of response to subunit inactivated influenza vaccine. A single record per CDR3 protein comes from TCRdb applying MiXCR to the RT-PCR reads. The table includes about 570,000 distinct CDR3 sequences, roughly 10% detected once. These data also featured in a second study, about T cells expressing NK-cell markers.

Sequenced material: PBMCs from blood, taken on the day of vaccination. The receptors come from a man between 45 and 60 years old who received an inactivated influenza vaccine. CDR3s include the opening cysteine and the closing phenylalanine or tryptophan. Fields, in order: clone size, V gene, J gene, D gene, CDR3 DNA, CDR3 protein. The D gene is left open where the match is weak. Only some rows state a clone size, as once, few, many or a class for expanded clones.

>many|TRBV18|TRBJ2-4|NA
TGTGCCAGCTCACCAAGGTCGTCTCTGGGGGAAAACATTCAGTACTTC
CASSPRSSLGENIQYF
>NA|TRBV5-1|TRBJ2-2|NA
TGCGCCAGCAGCCTTACCCTAGAACACGGGGAGCCGTTTTTT
CASSLTLEHGEPFF
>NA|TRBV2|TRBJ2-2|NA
TGTGCCAGCAGTACACCCCTTCCGGGGGCCCCAGCGAACACCGGGGAGCTGTTTTTT
CASSTPLPGAPANTGELFF
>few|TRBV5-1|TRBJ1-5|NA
TGCGCCAGCAGCTTGGGTGAAAGCAATCAGCCCCAGCATTTT
CASSLGESNQPQHF
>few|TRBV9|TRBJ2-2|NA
TGTGCCAGCAGCGTAGGAGGGGTCACGAACACCGGGGAGCTGTTTTTT
CASSVGGVTNTGELFF
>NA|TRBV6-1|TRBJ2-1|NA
TGTGCCAGCAGTAAAGCCGGGACCATAGGGAATGAGCAGTTCTTC
CASSKAGTIGNEQFF
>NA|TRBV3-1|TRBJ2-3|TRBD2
TGTGCCAGCAGCCGGACTAGCGGGGGTTACGGCACAGATACGCAGTATTTT
CASSRTSGGYGTDTQYF
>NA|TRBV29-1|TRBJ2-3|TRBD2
TGCAGCGCATCGACTAGCGGGGGCACAGATACGCAGTATTTT
CSASTSGGTDTQYF
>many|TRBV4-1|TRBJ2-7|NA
TGCGCCAGCAGCCAAGATCTCGCGCAGTACTTC
CASSQDLAQYF
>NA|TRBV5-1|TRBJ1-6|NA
TGCGCCAGCAGATTGGACGGCAACTATAATTCACCCCTCCACTTT
CASRLDGNYNSPLHF
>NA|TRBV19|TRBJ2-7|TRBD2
TGTGCCAGTAGTGAGACTAGCGCACCCTCCTACGAGCAGTACTTC
CASSETSAPSYEQYF
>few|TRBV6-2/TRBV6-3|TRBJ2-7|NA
TGTGCCAGCAGTTCGCGGGTAGGACTCCAATACGAGCAGTACTTC
CASSSRVGLQYEQYF
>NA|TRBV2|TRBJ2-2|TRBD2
TGTGCCAGCAGCCGCCTAGCGGGAGGATATACCGGGGAGCTGTTTTTT
CASSRLAGGYTGELFF
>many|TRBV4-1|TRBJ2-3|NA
TGCGCCAGCAGCCAAGATAGGTGGGACTGGAAAGATACGCAGTATTTT
CASSQDRWDWKDTQYF
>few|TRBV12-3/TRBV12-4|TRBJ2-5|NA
TGTGCCAGCAGTTTAGAGCTCAACTCGGAGACCCAGTACTTC
CASSLELNSETQYF
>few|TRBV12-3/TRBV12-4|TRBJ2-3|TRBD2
TGTGCCAGCAGTTTAGTGGTCCAGCGGGGAAGCAGGAATACGCAGTATTTT
CASSLVVQRGSRNTQYF
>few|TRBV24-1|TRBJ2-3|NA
TGTGCCAGGAAGGCTGCGGGAATTACAGATACGCAGTATTTT
CARKAAGITDTQYF
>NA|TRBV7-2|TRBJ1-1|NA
TGTGCCAGCAGCGTCCAAAGACAGTACACTGAAGCTTTCTTT
CASSVQRQYTEAFF
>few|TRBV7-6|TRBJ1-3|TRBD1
TGTGCCAGCAGCTTAAGGCAGGGGGGCTCTGGAAACACCATATATTTT
CASSLRQGGSGNTIYF
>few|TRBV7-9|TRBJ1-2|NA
TGTGCCAGCAGCTGGTACAGAGGCGGCTACACCTTC
CASSWYRGGYTF
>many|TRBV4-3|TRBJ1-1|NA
TGCGCCAGCAGCCAAGAAAGGGGAGGGACTGAAGCTTTCTTT
CASSQERGGTEAFF
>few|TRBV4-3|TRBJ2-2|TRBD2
TGCGCCAGCAGCCAAGATCGGGCGGGAGGGAGAACCGGGGAGCTGTTTTTT
CASSQDRAGGRTGELFF
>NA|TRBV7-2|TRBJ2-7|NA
TGTGCCAGCAGCTTTTACGCCCAAAACTACGAGCAGTACTTC
CASSFYAQNYEQYF
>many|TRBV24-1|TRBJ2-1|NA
TGTGCCACCAGTGATTTCTCCCAGGGGGGACGGAATGAGCAGTTCTTC
CATSDFSQGGRNEQFF
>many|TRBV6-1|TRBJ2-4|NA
TGTGCCAGCAGTGAAGTATTAGCCAAAAACATTCAGTACTTC
CASSEVLAKNIQYF
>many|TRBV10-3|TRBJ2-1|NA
TGTGCCATCAGTGAGTCGATTAGGTCACGCGGCCCTGGGAGGATGGGAGTGTCCGGCAATGAGCAGTTCTTC
CAISESIRSRGPGRMGVSGNEQFF
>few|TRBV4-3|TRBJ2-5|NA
TGCGCCAGCAGCCAAGATCTGTGGCCGCTATACCAAGAGACCCAGTACTTC
CASSQDLWPLYQETQYF
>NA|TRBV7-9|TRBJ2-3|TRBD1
TGTGCCAGCAGCCAAACAGGGGCAGATACGCAGTATTTT
CASSQTGADTQYF
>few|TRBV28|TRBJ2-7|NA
TGTGCCAGCAGTTTATTAGAGGCCTCCTACGAGCAGTACTTC
CASSLLEASYEQYF
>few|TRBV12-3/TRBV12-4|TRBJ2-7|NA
TGTGCCAGCGGAGGGACCGGACAGGCCCTAGCGGGTGGCTACGAGCAGTACTTC
CASGGTGQALAGGYEQYF
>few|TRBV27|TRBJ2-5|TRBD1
TGTGCCAGCAGACCTACCAGACAGGGGAAGACCCAGTACTTC
CASRPTRQGKTQYF
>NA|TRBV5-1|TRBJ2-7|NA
TGCGCCAGCAGCTTGGGGGAGCCCTACGAGCAGTACTTC
CASSLGEPYEQYF
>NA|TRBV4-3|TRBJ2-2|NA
TGCGCCAGCAGCCAAGATCAAAGTTATCCCGGGGAGCTGTTTTTT
CASSQDQSYPGELFF
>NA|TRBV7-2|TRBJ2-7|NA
TGTGCCAGCAGCCTTGGGACTTTCATTTACGAGCAGTACTTC
CASSLGTFIYEQYF
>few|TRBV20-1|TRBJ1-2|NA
TGCAGTGCCAGAACCTGGACGATGAACTATGGCTACACCTTC
CSARTWTMNYGYTF
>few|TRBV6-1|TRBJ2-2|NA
TGTGCCAGCAGTGACAGACGGATGCCAAACACCGGGGAGCTGTTTTTT
CASSDRRMPNTGELFF
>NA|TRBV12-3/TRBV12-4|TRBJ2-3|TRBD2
TGTGCCAGCAGCCAGCTAGCGGGGACGAGCACAGATACGCAGTATTTT
CASSQLAGTSTDTQYF
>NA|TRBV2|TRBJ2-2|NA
TGTGCCAGCAGTGGGGCCCCAACCGAGGGCGGGGAGCTGTTTTTT
CASSGAPTEGGELFF